The entry that follows covers one T cell receptor beta chain sequence. Its antigen is not identified. A read error may be the cause here, since a much bigger clone is one base away. These data belong to a study of T cell repertoires in cytomegalovirus infection. Across the study: Peptides in the study included HLA-C-restricted and HLA-B-restricted CMV epitopes. From public TCR beta signatures came an indication of both CMV infection and matching HLA type. Study results and limitations: Of the TCR beta families, the public ones yielded a cumulative frequency that identified carriers of CMV plus the relevant HLA. Within the response measured ex vivo, HLA-C-restricted CMV-specific TCR beta clonotypes were dominant.

CDR1 is SGHTA, CDR2 FQGNSA, per germline. The CDR3 has 15 residues. TCRdb reprocessed the reads via MiXCR and lists one record per CDR3 protein. The table lists about 900,000 distinct CDR3 sequences, around 32% of them singletons. The chain employs TRBV7-2 and TRBJ1-2; 7 positions agree with TRBD1. This sequence was found in a human donor in good health (CMV status not recorded). Some clones in this sample may be carry-over from other donors' samples. The specimen was cultured CD8+ T cells from PBMCs, collected from culture after CMV antigen stimulation. DNA for the CDR3: TGTGTCAGCAGCTTAGACGGGACAGCCAACTATGGCTACACCTTC. Residues: CVSSLDGTANYGYTF.